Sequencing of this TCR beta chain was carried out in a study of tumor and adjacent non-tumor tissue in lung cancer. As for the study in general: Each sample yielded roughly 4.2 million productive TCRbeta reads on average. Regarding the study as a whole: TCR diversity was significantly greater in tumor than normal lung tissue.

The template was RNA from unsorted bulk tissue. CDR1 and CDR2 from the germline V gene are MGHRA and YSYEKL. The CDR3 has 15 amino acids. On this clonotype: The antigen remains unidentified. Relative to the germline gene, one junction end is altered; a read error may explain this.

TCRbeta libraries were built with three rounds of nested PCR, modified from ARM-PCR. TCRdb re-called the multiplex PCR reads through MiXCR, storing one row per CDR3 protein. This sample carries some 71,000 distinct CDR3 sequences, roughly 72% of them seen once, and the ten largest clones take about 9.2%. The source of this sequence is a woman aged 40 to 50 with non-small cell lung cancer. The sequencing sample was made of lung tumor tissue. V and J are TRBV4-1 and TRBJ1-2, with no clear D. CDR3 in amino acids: CVSSQEGHPTLGYTF. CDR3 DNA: TGCGTCAGCAGCCAAGAGGGCCACCCAACGCTAGGCTACACCTTC.